The clone carrying this T cell receptor beta chain was seen just once. What it recognizes is unknown. This record belongs to a study of Graves' ophthalmopathy and Graves' hyperthyroidism. About the study: Peripheral blood sampling occurred at initial diagnosis, before any treatment. Study conclusions and caveats: In blood appeared most of the expanded thyroid clonotypes whose frequency exceeded 0.001.

This CDR3 contains 13 residues. V lost 7 bases, J lost 4 bases, and 13 bases lay in between. Per germline, CDR1 MNHNS and CDR2 SASEGT. Diagnosis relied on clinical symptoms, serum thyroxine, TRAb, thyroid ultrasound and orbital computed tomography. More than 7.5 ml of fresh blood yielded the PBMCs by density gradient. RNA transcripts served as template for amplifying TCR beta CDR3 sequences. HTBI primers served in a first-round RT-PCR, which a second-round multiplex PCR followed. TCRdb reprocessed the multiplex PCR reads via MiXCR and lists one record per CDR3 protein. The repertoire holds fewer than 250,000 distinct CDR3 sequences, with approximately 28% as singletons.

This clonotype was sampled from a man between 45 and 60 years old with Graves' ophthalmopathy. Sequencing used peripheral blood. The chain joins TRBV6-1 to TRBJ1-1, with D uncertain. Written as DNA, the CDR3 is TGTGCCAGCACTCTCATTGTGGTCACTGAAGCTTTCTTT. The encoded protein is CASTLIVVTEAFF.